The 24 T cell receptor beta chains reported below all come from one sample, sequenced in a study of identifying expanded T cells in peripheral blood. Here immunoSEQ multiplex PCR was the method, and the copy in TCRdb shows in-frame clones only, minus some. The sample lists about 52,000 clones; roughly 82% were seen once. Sequenced material: blood. Every receptor here comes from a person between 18 and 75 years old in good health.

The rearrangement joins TRBV9 to TRBJ2-7; D gene ambiguous. There are 16 residues in the CDR3. Germline values: CDR1 SGDLS, CDR2 YYNGEE. V dropped 4 bases and J dropped 6 bases, with 23 bases sitting between them. The CDR3 protein is CASSISADPGSGEQYF. In DNA form, the CDR3 reads TGTGCCAGCAGCATCTCTGCCGACCCTGGTTCGGGCGAGCAGTACTTC.

V gene TRBV10-3 combines with J gene TRBJ2-1, with D possibly matching TRBD1 (5 bases). The germline V gene encodes CDR1 ENHRY and CDR2 SYGVKD. V lost 3 bases to trimming and J lost 5 bases, with 5 bases between them. CDR3 size: 12 residues. The CDR3 region has the DNA TGTGCCATCAGTGACAGGGACAATGAGCAGTTCTTC. Amino acid sequence: CAISDRDNEQFF.

V and J are TRBV7-9 and TRBJ2-3, with TRBD2 identical over 8 bases. Germline V gives CDR1 SEHNR, CDR2 FQNEAQ (reference sequence). The CDR3 covers 17 residues. V shed 3 bases and J 0 bases; nucleotides not matched to a gene: 8. In nucleotides, the CDR3 is TGTGCCAGCAGCTTTGCGGGTAGCGGGATGAGCACAGATACGCAGTATTTT. This gives the protein CASSFAGSGMSTDTQYF.

This sequence joins TRBV9 and TRBJ2-7, with 7 bases identical to TRBD2. The CDR3 covers 14 residues. Germline-derived CDR1 and CDR2 are SGDLS and YYNGEE. V lost 0 bases and J lost 5; bases outside the gene matches: 5. Here the CDR3 reads CASSVAAGEDEQYF. As DNA, the CDR3 is TGTGCCAGCAGCGTAGCGGCGGGAGAAGACGAGCAGTACTTC. The full variable domain, in which reference TRBV9 and TRBJ2-7 provide the parts outside the CDR3, is DSGVTQTPKHLITATGQRVTLRCSPRSGDLSVYWYQQSLDQGLQFLIQYYNGEERAKGNILERFSAQQFPDLHSELNLSSLELGDSALYFCASSVAAGEDEQYFGPGTRLTVT.

This clone has a handful of counts. The chain employs TRBV6-5 and TRBJ2-7; D possibly uses TRBD1 or TRBD2 (7 bases each). Trimming pared 6 bases from V and 6 bases from J, leaving 18 bases between. Per the germline V gene, CDR1 is MNHEY and CDR2 is SVGAGI. The CDR3 contains 14 residues. The CDR3 spells CASSRYRGGSEQYF. The CDR3 coding sequence is TGTGCCAGCAGCCGATACAGGGGAGGGAGCGAGCAGTACTTC.

The chain carries TRBV19 and TRBJ1-5, with D uncertain. Trimming took off 4 bases at V and 7 bases at J, with 11 bases between the two ends. CDR1 LNHDA and CDR2 SQIVND come from the germline V gene (reference sequence). The CDR3 consists of 13 residues. DNA of the CDR3: TGTGCCAGTAGTACCGAGGCCGGACAGCCCCAGCATTTT. Its protein product is CASSTEAGQPQHF.

The chain is built from TRBV5-8 and TRBJ2-7; 9 nucleotides line up with TRBD2. The V gene end was trimmed by 4 bases and the J gene end by 2 bases; junction bases not matched to a gene: 7. Germline V CDR1 and CDR2: SGHTS, YDEGEE. This CDR3 is built from 15 residues. The CDR3 nucleotides read TGTGCCAGCAGCCCAGGGACTAGCCCTGCCTACGAGCAGTACTTC. Its protein product is CASSPGTSPAYEQYF.

This clone was observed a handful of times. The CDR3 coding sequence is TGTGCCAGCTCACCACAGGGAGCTAACTATGGCTACACCTTC. It is translated as CASSPQGANYGYTF. The chain recombines TRBV18 with TRBJ1-2, with unresolved D. Germline V lookup: CDR1 KGHSH, CDR2 LQKENI. This CDR3 spans 14 amino acids. Trimming stripped 1 base from V and 0 bases from J, with 6 bases between.

V usage is TRBV7-9 and J usage is TRBJ1-2, with 7 nucleotides matching TRBD1. The CDR3 extends over 16 amino acids. Unmatched junction bases numbered 6, after V lost 1 base and J lost 1 base. Germline CDR1 and CDR2: SEHNR and FQNEAQ (reference sequence). The CDR3 protein is CASSLVPRDSNYGYTF. The CDR3 DNA reads TGTGCCAGCAGCTTAGTTCCGAGGGACAGTAACTATGGCTACACCTTC.

V gene TRBV2 combines with J gene TRBJ1-2, with unresolved D. The germline V gene encodes CDR1 SNHLY and CDR2 FYNNEI. This CDR3 comprises 15 residues. Trimming took off 6 bases at V and 5 bases at J, with 19 bases between the two ends. The CDR3 protein is CASRPGTTGSYGYTF. CDR3 coding DNA: TGTGCCAGCAGGCCCGGTACGACGGGTTCGTATGGCTACACCTTC.

Comments on this clone: This same CDR3 is encoded by further DNA sequences in the sample. The CDR3 nucleotides read TGCGCCAGCAGCTTGGCCTCAGGGTTGACCGGCTACACCTTC. Translation: CASSLASGLTGYTF. The chain is built from TRBV5-1 and TRBJ1-2; tentatively, D is TRBD1 (5 bases). Germline CDR1 reads SGHRS; CDR2 reads YFSETQ. The CDR3 has 14 residues. With 0 bases removed from V and 8 bases from J, the gap between germline ends came to 14 bases.

This clone was detected only a few times. The rearrangement joins TRBV21-1 to TRBJ2-7; the table's D call of TRBD2 was not tested on the DNA. TRBV21-1 counts as a pseudogene. The CDR3 has 13 residues. The CDR3, as DNA: TGTGCCAGCAGCGAGTATAGCCCCTTAGAGCAGTACGTC. Translated, it gives CASSEYSPLEQYV.

V is TRBV5-6 and J is TRBJ2-7; unclear D gene. Germline CDR1 is SGHDT and CDR2 is YYEEEE. CDR3 size: 14 residues. V lost 1 base, J lost 0 bases, and 8 bases lay in between. The CDR3 sequence is CASSLWPSSYEQYV. DNA for the CDR3: TGTGCCAGCAGCTTGTGGCCCAGCTCCTACGAGCAGTACGTC.

On this clone itself: At one end, the junction sequence differs from germline, possibly due to a read error. This chain connects TRBV30 to TRBJ1-4; the D is unclear. Germline V gene lookup returns CDR1 GTSNPN and CDR2 SVGIG (reference sequence). The length of the CDR3 is 12 residues. In DNA, the CDR3 is TGTGCCTGGAGTGCGCGGGGAGAAAGACTGTTTTTT. Amino acid sequence: CAWSARGERLFF.

The chain is built from TRBV4-1 and TRBJ1-5; D is uncertain. Germline V lookup: CDR1 MGHRA, CDR2 YSYEKL. The V end was cut by 0 bases, the J end by 1 base, with 7 bases between. The CDR3 is made up of 15 amino acids. The CDR3 sequence: CASSQDPDSNQPQHF. CDR3 bases: TGCGCCAGCAGCCAAGACCCAGACAGCAATCAGCCCCAGCATTTT.

The V gene is TRBV9, the J gene TRBJ2-5; 12 bases are shared with TRBD2. Germline CDR1 and CDR2: SGDLS and YYNGEE. V lost 3 bases and J lost 5; bases outside the gene matches: 8. The CDR3 contains 16 residues. CDR3: CASSEGLAGGRETQYF. The CDR3 bases are TGTGCCAGCAGCGAGGGGCTAGCGGGAGGGAGGGAGACCCAGTACTTC.

This chain links TRBV6-1 with TRBJ1-5; perhaps TRBD1 as D (5 bases). The CDR3 consists of 15 residues. From germline, CDR1 is MNHNS and CDR2 SASEGT. V was cut by 2 bases and J by 3 bases, with 11 bases left in between. CDR3 in amino acids: CASSEWQGNNQPQHF. DNA of the CDR3: TGTGCCAGCAGTGAATGGCAGGGTAACAATCAGCCCCAGCATTTT.

The chain carries TRBV7-2 and TRBJ1-2, with a tentative D call TRBD1 (6 bases). With 1 base removed from V and 6 bases from J, the gap between germline ends came to 15 bases. The germline V gene encodes CDR1 SGHTA and CDR2 FQGNSA. The CDR3 has 15 amino acids. The CDR3 spells CASSLGLRAGDGYTF. For the CDR3, the DNA is TGTGCCAGCAGCTTAGGACTCAGGGCAGGGGATGGCTACACCTTC.

This clone came up a few times. The rearrangement links TRBV21-1 to TRBJ2-1; TRBD2 is the table's D call, not checked against the DNA. TRBV21-1 is designated a pseudogene. This CDR3 region has 19 residues. For the CDR3, the DNA is TGTGCCAGCAGCAAAGCGCTAAGCGGGAGGGCCGGGTCCTACAATGAGCAGTTCTTC. Translation gives CASSKALSGRAGSYNEQFF.

This chain connects TRBV5-1 to TRBJ2-5; possibly TRBD2 for D (6 bases). V was pared by 5 bases and J by 3 bases, with 14 bases between. The CDR3 runs 14 residues. Germline-derived CDR1 and CDR2 are SGHRS and YFSETQ. The CDR3 here is CASRRMTSKETQYF. The CDR3 DNA reads TGCGCCAGCAGACGGATGACTAGTAAAGAGACCCAGTACTTC.

The chain has TRBV6-5 and TRBJ1-4, with 8 bases matching TRBD1. The CDR3 runs to 14 residues. CDR1 is MNHEY, CDR2 SVGAGI, per germline. V was pared by 6 bases and J by 8 bases, with 8 bases of the junction left unmatched. CDR3 coding DNA: TGTGCCAGCAGCCGCGACAGGGGAGGAGAAAAACTGTTTTTT. This translates into CASSRDRGGEKLFF.

This clone was picked up many times. A read error may account for a junction end that differs from germline. The V call is TRBV4-3, the J call TRBJ2-1, with TRBD2 matching over 11 bases. The V gene's germline CDR1 is LGHNA and CDR2 YSLEER. This CDR3 is built from 14 residues. The CDR3 DNA follows: TGCGCCAGCAGCCAAGGGGGCGGGACTAGCGGTGCGATCTTC. This encodes CASSQGGGTSGAIF.

V usage is TRBV7-8 and J usage is TRBJ1-4, with TRBD1 matching over 8 bases. This CDR3 is 15 amino acids long. V gave up 4 bases and J gave up 5 bases; unmatched junction bases: 6. Germline V gives CDR1 SGHVS, CDR2 FQNEAQ. The CDR3 reads CASSSQTGVNEKLFF. The CDR3 bases are TGTGCCAGCAGCTCGCAGACAGGGGTGAATGAAAAACTGTTTTTT. Looking up the rest from reference TRBV7-8 and TRBJ1-4 gives the full variable domain: GAGVSQSPRYKVAKRGQDVALRCDPISGHVSLFWYQQALGQGPEFLTYFQNEAQLDKSGLPSDRFFAERPEGSVSTLKIQRTQQEDSAVYLCASSSQTGVNEKLFFGSGTQLSVL.

J is TRBJ1-2 and V is TRBV9, with 9 positions matching TRBD1. V gave up 4 bases and J gave up 8 bases; unmatched junction bases: 9. Germline CDR1 reads SGDLS; CDR2 reads YYNGEE. CDR3 length: 14 residues. The CDR3 protein is CASSKRQGVGGYTF. The CDR3 coding sequence is TGTGCCAGCAGCAAACGACAGGGGGTCGGGGGCTACACCTTC.